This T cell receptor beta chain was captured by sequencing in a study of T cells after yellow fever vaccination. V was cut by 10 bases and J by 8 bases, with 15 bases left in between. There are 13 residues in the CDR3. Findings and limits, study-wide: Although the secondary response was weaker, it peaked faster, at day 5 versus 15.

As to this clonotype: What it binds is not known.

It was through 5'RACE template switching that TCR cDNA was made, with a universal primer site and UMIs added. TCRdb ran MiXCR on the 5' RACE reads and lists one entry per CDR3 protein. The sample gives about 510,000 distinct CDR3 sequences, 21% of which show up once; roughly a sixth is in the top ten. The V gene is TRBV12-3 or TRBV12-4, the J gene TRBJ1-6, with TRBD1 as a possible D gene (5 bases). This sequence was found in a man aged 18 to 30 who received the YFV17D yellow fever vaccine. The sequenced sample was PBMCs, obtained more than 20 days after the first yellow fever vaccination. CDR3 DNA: TGTGCCACCCGGCGGCAGGGAGATTCACCCCTCCACTTT. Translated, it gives CATRRQGDSPLHF.